A selection of T cell receptor beta chains follows, all from one sample in a study of post-analysis software for immune sequencing data. TCRdb redid the calling of the PCR reads with MiXCR, one entry per CDR3 protein. The sample consists of about 380,000 distinct CDR3 sequences, about a third of them appearing once. Sequencing was carried out using blood. The receptors shown here come from a girl between 5 and 17 years old with multiple sclerosis. Both conserved end residues are part of each CDR3. A D gene is named only where the DNA matches it firmly. The listing skips clone size in some rows; elsewhere it reads once, few, many or a size class.

J	size	D	V	CDR3	DNA
TRBJ1-2	few	TRBD1	TRBV7-9	CASSFSRQGAGYGYTF	TGTGCCAGCAGCTTCTCCCGACAGGGGGCAGGGTATGGCTACACCTTC
TRBJ2-7	few	.	TRBV10-2	CASSDLGAGSEQYF	TGCGCCAGCAGTGACCTGGGGGCAGGGAGCGAGCAGTACTTC
TRBJ1-1	.	.	TRBV7-9	CASISWANTEAFF	TGTGCCAGCATTTCTTGGGCGAACACTGAAGCTTTCTTT
TRBJ2-7	few	.	TRBV6-5	CASSLRQGGGEQYF	TGTGCCAGCAGTCTCCGACAGGGAGGCGGCGAGCAGTACTTC
TRBJ2-7	.	.	TRBV13	CASSRARQLSSYEQYF	TGTGCCAGCAGCCGCGCCCGACAGCTGTCCTCCTACGAGCAGTACTTC
TRBJ2-7	.	.	TRBV4-3	CASSQNMDHEQYF	TGCGCCAGCAGCCAAAATATGGACCACGAGCAGTACTTC
TRBJ2-1	many	.	TRBV9	CASSIGDWEQFF	TGTGCCAGCAGCATCGGAGATTGGGAGCAGTTCTTC
TRBJ2-7	.	.	TRBV5-1	CASSLGQGCYEQYF	TGCGCCAGCAGCTTAGGTCAGGGGTGCTACGAGCAGTACTTC
TRBJ2-1	.	.	TRBV7-2	CASSPQASSYNEQFF	TGTGCCAGCAGCCCGCAAGCCAGCTCCTACAATGAGCAGTTCTTC
TRBJ2-1	.	TRBD2	TRBV2	CASSELAGGPGEQFF	TGTGCCAGCAGTGAGCTAGCGGGGGGGCCAGGTGAGCAGTTCTTC
TRBJ2-1	few	.	TRBV18	CASSPETGSYNEQFF	TGTGCCAGCTCACCCGAGACTGGTTCCTACAATGAGCAGTTCTTC
TRBJ1-1	.	TRBD1	TRBV27	CASRRTGTGATEAFF	TGTGCCAGCAGGCGCACCGGGACAGGGGCCACTGAAGCTTTCTTT
TRBJ2-3	few	TRBD2	TRBV12-3/TRBV12-4	CASSLEGLASRDTQYF	TGTGCCAGCAGTTTAGAGGGACTAGCGAGTCGGGATACGCAGTATTTT
TRBJ1-1	.	TRBD1	TRBV20-1	CRGQQGGRAEAFF	TGCAGGGGCCAACAGGGGGGGCGTGCTGAAGCTTTCTTT
TRBJ2-7	.	.	TRBV6-2/TRBV6-3	CASSRGVVGYEQYF	TGTGCCAGCAGTCGAGGAGTAGTTGGCTACGAGCAGTACTTC
TRBJ2-5	many	TRBD1	TRBV6-5	CATKPGQGLQETQYF	TGTGCCACTAAACCGGGACAGGGCCTCCAAGAGACCCAGTACTTC
TRBJ2-1	.	.	TRBV7-9	CASSFIRVEGINEQFF	TGTGCCAGCAGCTTCATCAGGGTTGAAGGCATCAATGAGCAGTTCTTC
TRBJ1-6	.	.	TRBV6-6	CATRGPNIYSPLHF	TGTGCCACCCGTGGGCCCAATATATATTCACCCCTCCACTTT
TRBJ2-3	.	.	TRBV12-3/TRBV12-4	CASSLRGPRTDAQYF	TGTGCCAGCAGCCTAAGGGGACCACGCACAGATGCGCAGTATTTT
TRBJ2-1	few	.	TRBV20-1	CSGTLGSSYNEQFF	TGCAGTGGCACACTAGGGAGCTCCTACAATGAGCAGTTCTTC
TRBJ1-2	.	.	TRBV6-1	CASTPEIYGYTF	TGTGCCAGTACCCCAGAAATCTATGGCTACACCTTC
TRBJ2-1	.	.	TRBV29-1	CSAEQGNNEQFF	TGCAGCGCCGAACAGGGAAACAATGAGCAGTTCTTC
TRBJ1-1	.	.	TRBV4-1	CASSLQADNTEAFF	TGCGCCAGCAGCCTCCAGGCAGACAACACTGAAGCTTTCTTT
TRBJ2-5	few	TRBD2	TRBV5-1	CASSLVFSGEETQYF	TGCGCCAGCAGCTTGGTGTTTAGCGGGGAAGAGACCCAGTACTTC
TRBJ1-2	few	.	TRBV6-5	CASSFSGPRIPRYGYTF	TGTGCCAGCAGTTTCTCGGGACCCCGGATCCCCCGCTATGGCTACACCTTC
TRBJ1-4	.	.	TRBV5-5	CASSLATTNEKLFF	TGTGCCAGCAGCTTGGCCACAACTAATGAAAAACTGTTTTTT
TRBJ2-7	few	.	TRBV7-7	CASSSGPLGEQYF	TGTGCTAGCAGCTCGGGACCGCTAGGCGAGCAGTACTTC
TRBJ1-1	.	.	TRBV29-1	CSVEGGITEAFF	TGCAGCGTTGAGGGGGGTATCACTGAAGCTTTCTTT
TRBJ1-6	.	TRBD1	TRBV5-1	CASSLVGRTGVGNSPLHF	TGCGCCAGCAGCTTGGTCGGCCGGACAGGAGTTGGAAATTCACCCCTCCACTTT
TRBJ2-1	few	TRBD2	TRBV6-2/TRBV6-3	CASNRASGGYNEQFF	TGTGCCAGCAATCGAGCCAGCGGGGGCTACAATGAGCAGTTCTTC
TRBJ2-5	.	.	TRBV15	CATSRDRAGVRQETQYF	TGTGCCACCAGCAGAGATCGGGCAGGGGTTAGGCAAGAGACCCAGTACTTC
TRBJ2-7	.	TRBD2	TRBV6-2/TRBV6-3	CASSMGTTNSYEQYF	TGTGCCAGCAGTATGGGGACTACGAACTCCTACGAGCAGTACTTC
TRBJ2-3	.	TRBD1	TRBV20-1	CSATAGTGRTDTQYF	TGCAGTGCTACCGCCGGGACAGGGAGGACGGATACGCAGTATTTT
TRBJ2-1	few	TRBD1	TRBV5-1	CASSSRQGSFPYNEQFF	TGCGCCAGCAGCTCCCGACAGGGTAGCTTTCCCTACAATGAGCAGTTCTTC
TRBJ1-1	few	.	TRBV7-8	CASSNRGREYAFF	TGTGCCAGCAGCAACCGGGGGCGCGAATACGCTTTCTTT
TRBJ2-7	few	TRBD2	TRBV28	CASSPGTSGGEVTVYEQYF	TGTGCCAGCAGTCCCGGGACTAGCGGGGGGGAGGTTACAGTCTACGAGCAGTACTTC
TRBJ2-7	few	TRBD1	TRBV20-1	CSARTGEGYEQYF	TGCAGTGCTCGGACAGGGGAAGGCTACGAGCAGTACTTC
TRBJ2-7	.	.	TRBV15	CATSRGTVPYNEQYF	TGTGCCACCAGCAGAGGCACAGTCCCCTACAATGAGCAGTACTTC
TRBJ1-2	.	TRBD1	TRBV4-1	CASSREGARYGYTF	TGCGCCAGCAGCCGGGAGGGGGCACGCTATGGCTACACCTTC
TRBJ2-7	.	TRBD1	TRBV2	CASRPGTGGCEQYF	TGTGCCAGCAGACCCGGGACAGGGGGCTGCGAGCAGTACTTC
TRBJ2-3	.	TRBD2	TRBV29-1	CSVVPGGGTDTQYF	TGCAGCGTTGTACCGGGGGGGGGCACAGATACGCAGTATTTT
TRBJ2-1	.	.	TRBV12-3/TRBV12-4	CASSPPGQETQFF	TGTGCCAGCAGTCCTCCGGGACAAGAGACCCAGTTCTTC
TRBJ2-1	.	.	TRBV5-4	CASSGGQSSYNEQFF	TGTGCCAGCAGCGGCGGACAGAGCTCCTACAATGAGCAGTTCTTC
TRBJ2-5	few	TRBD2	TRBV9	CASSVAGGDLETQYF	TGTGCCAGCAGCGTAGCCGGGGGGGACTTGGAGACCCAGTACTTC
TRBJ1-2	.	TRBD1	TRBV12-3/TRBV12-4	CASTNRGPSYGYTF	TGTGCCAGCACAAACAGGGGGCCGAGCTATGGCTACACCTTC
TRBJ2-3	.	TRBD2	TRBV20-1	CSAGTSGGSTQYF	TGCAGTGCGGGGACTAGCGGGGGGAGTACGCAGTATTTT
TRBJ2-1	many	TRBD2	TRBV4-1	CASSQGTGTSGVSNEQFF	TGCGCCAGCAGCCAGGGGACAGGAACTAGCGGGGTATCCAATGAGCAGTTCTTC
TRBJ2-7	.	.	TRBV20-1	CSARDRRGKFSYEQYF	TGCAGTGCTAGAGATCGGCGGGGAAAGTTTTCCTACGAGCAGTACTTC
TRBJ1-2	few	.	TRBV29-1	CSVEGATGYTF	TGCAGCGTTGAAGGGGCTACCGGCTACACCTTC
TRBJ2-7	.	.	TRBV5-1	CAGSLLGYEQYF	TGCGCCGGCAGCTTGCTTGGGTACGAGCAGTACTTC
TRBJ1-2	.	.	TRBV4-1	CASSDAGQIYGYTF	TGCGCCAGCAGCGATGCCGGACAGATCTATGGCTACACCTTC
TRBJ1-2	few	.	TRBV20-1	CSARTLSTGLPNYGYTF	TGCAGTGCTAGGACCCTCTCTACAGGGCTCCCCAACTATGGCTACACCTTC
TRBJ1-5	.	.	TRBV7-9	CASALGGGNQPQHF	TGTGCCAGCGCCTTGGGGGGGGGCAATCAGCCCCAGCATTTT
TRBJ1-5	few	TRBD1	TRBV3-1	CASSQTGGSNQPQHF	TGTGCCAGCAGCCAGACAGGGGGCAGCAATCAGCCCCAGCATTTT
TRBJ2-1	few	TRBD1	TRBV10-3	CAISEPGGARDEQFF	TGTGCCATCAGTGAGCCAGGGGGCGCGAGGGATGAGCAGTTCTTC
TRBJ2-4	.	TRBD2	TRBV14	CASSQVRGGKNIQYF	TGTGCCAGCAGCCAAGTACGGGGGGGCAAAAACATTCAGTACTTC
TRBJ2-1	.	TRBD2	TRBV11-1	CASSLAGASGGTRHEQFF	TGTGCCAGCAGCTTAGCGGGGGCTAGCGGGGGAACCAGACATGAGCAGTTCTTC
TRBJ2-3	.	.	TRBV14	CASSRHIGAANAQYF	TGTGCCAGCAGCCGCCATATAGGGGCGGCAAATGCGCAGTATTTT
TRBJ1-2	.	.	TRBV21-1	CASSKGSEDGYTF	TGTGCCAGCAGCAAAGGAAGCGAGGATGGCTACACCTTC